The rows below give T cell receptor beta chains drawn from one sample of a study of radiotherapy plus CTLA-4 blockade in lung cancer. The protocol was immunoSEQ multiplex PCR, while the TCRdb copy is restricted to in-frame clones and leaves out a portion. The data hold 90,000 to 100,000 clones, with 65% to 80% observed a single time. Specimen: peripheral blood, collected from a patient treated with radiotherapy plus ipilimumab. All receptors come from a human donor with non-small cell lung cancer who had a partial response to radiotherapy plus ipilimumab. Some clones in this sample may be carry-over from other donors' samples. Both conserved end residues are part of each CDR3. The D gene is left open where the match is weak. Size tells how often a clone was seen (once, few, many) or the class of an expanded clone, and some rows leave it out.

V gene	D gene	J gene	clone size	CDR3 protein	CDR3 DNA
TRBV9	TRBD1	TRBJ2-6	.	CASSVEGQFGANVLTF	TGTGCCAGCAGCGTAGAGGGACAGTTCGGGGCCAACGTCCTGACTTTC
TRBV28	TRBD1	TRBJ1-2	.	CATEGGQNYGYTF	TGTGCCACCGAGGGGGGACAGAACTATGGCTACACCTTC
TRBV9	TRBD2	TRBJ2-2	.	CASSAQPSGRNTGELFF	TGTGCCAGCAGCGCCCAGCCTAGCGGGAGGAACACCGGGGAGCTGTTTTTT
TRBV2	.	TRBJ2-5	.	CASRQQPQETQYF	TGTGCCAGCCGGCAACAGCCTCAAGAGACCCAGTACTTC
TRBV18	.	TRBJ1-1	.	CATTAAANTEAFF	TGTGCCACCACAGCGGCAGCGAACACTGAAGCTTTCTTT
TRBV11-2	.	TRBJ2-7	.	CASRSSRGRGRWEQYF	TGTGCCAGCAGATCGTCCCGGGGCAGGGGCCGTTGGGAGCAGTACTTC
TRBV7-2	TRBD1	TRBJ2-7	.	CASSLPDRGSEQYF	TGTGCCAGCAGCTTACCGGACAGGGGAAGCGAGCAGTACTTC
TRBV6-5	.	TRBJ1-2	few	CASRPQGDSGGYTF	TGTGCCAGCCGCCCCCAAGGGGACTCCGGGGGCTACACCTTC
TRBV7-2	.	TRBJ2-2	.	CASSLALGAGNTGELFF	TGTGCCAGCAGCTTAGCGCTGGGAGCGGGGAACACCGGGGAGCTGTTTTTT
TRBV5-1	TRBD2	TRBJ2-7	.	CASSRGGEAGLYEQYF	TGCGCCAGCAGCCGGGGGGGGGAAGCTGGTCTCTACGAGCAGTACTTC
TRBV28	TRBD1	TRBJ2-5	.	CASSSPPDRVPAQYF	TGTGCCAGCAGTTCCCCCCCGGACAGGGTACCTGCCCAGTACTTC
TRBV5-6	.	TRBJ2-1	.	CASSLRGRGVNEQFF	TGTGCCAGCAGCTTACGTGGGCGGGGAGTTAATGAGCAGTTCTTC
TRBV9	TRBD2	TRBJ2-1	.	CASSVDVGREQFF	TGTGCCAGCAGCGTAGACGTCGGGAGGGAGCAGTTCTTC
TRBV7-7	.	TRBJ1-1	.	CASSPLSGVLNTEAFF	TGTGCCAGCAGCCCCCTTTCGGGGGTGCTGAACACTGAAGCTTTCTTT
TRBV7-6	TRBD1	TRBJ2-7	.	CASSPGQGPYEQYF	TGTGCCAGCAGCCCAGGACAGGGCCCCTACGAGCAGTACTTC
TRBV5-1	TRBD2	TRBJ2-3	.	CASSLKTSGGGDTQYF	TGCGCCAGCAGCTTAAAGACTAGCGGGGGGGGAGATACGCAGTATTTT
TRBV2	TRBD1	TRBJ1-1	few	CASGGQGGGAFF	TGTGCCAGCGGGGGACAGGGAGGTGGAGCTTTCTTT
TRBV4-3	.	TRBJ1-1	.	CASSQVWNTEAFF	TGCGCCAGCAGCCAAGTATGGAACACTGAAGCTTTCTTT
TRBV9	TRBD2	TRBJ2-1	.	CASSPLAGGTYNEQFF	TGTGCCAGCAGCCCTCTAGCGGGGGGCACCTACAATGAGCAGTTCTTC
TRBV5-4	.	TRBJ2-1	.	CASRGAGQSYNEQFF	TGTGCCAGCAGGGGGGCGGGACAGAGTTACAATGAGCAGTTCTTC
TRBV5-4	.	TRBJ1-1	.	CASSLLDRNTEAFF	TGTGCCAGCAGCTTGTTGGACAGGAACACTGAAGCTTTCTTT
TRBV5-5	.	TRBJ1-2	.	CASSLGDTGGHGYTF	TGTGCCAGCAGCTTGGGGGACACGGGGGGACATGGCTACACCTTC
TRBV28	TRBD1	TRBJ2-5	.	CASSSPGQGKGPQYF	TGTGCCAGCAGTTCTCCGGGACAGGGGAAAGGGCCCCAGTACTTC
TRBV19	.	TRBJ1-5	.	CASSIDGGLQPQHF	TGTGCCAGTAGTATAGACGGGGGTCTTCAGCCCCAGCATTTT
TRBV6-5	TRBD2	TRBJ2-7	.	CASSPLAGGDGEQYF	TGTGCCAGCAGTCCACTAGCGGGGGGCGACGGCGAGCAGTACTTC
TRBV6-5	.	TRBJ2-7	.	CASTPRAGLDEQYF	TGTGCCAGCACCCCCCGGGCAGGGCTCGACGAGCAGTACTTC
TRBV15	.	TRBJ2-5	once	CATSRPPGKTQYF	TGTGCCACCAGCAGACCTCCGGGGAAGACCCAGTACTTC
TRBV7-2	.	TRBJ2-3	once	CASSLVSGTDTQYF	TGTGCCAGCAGCTTAGTTTCTGGGACTGATACGCAGTATTTT
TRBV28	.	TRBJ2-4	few	CASSPARENIQYF	TGTGCCAGCAGTCCGGCCCGGGAGAACATTCAGTACTTC
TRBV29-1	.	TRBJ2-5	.	CSVVEQETQYF	TGCAGCGTTGTTGAGCAAGAGACCCAGTACTTC
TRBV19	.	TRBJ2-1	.	CASVGASKASDEQFF	TGTGCCAGTGTAGGGGCATCGAAGGCTTCGGATGAGCAGTTCTTC
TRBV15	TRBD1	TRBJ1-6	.	CATNLRTGGSPLHF	TGTGCCACAAACCTGAGGACAGGGGGCTCACCCCTCCACTTT
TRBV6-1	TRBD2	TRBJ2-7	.	CASSAHRTSAMGQYF	TGTGCCAGCAGTGCTCACCGGACTAGCGCGATGGGGCAGTACTTC
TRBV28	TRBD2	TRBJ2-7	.	CASKRPTSASSYEQYF	TGTGCCAGCAAAAGACCTACTAGCGCTAGCTCCTACGAGCAGTACTTC
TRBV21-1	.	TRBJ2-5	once	CASREQYF	TGTGCCAGCCGGGAGCAGTACTTC
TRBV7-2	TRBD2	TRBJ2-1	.	CASSFMAGDNEQFF	TGTGCCAGCAGCTTTATGGCGGGGGACAATGAGCAGTTCTTC
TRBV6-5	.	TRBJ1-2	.	CASSYFRGHYGYTF	TGTGCCAGCAGTTACTTTCGCGGGCACTATGGCTACACCTTC
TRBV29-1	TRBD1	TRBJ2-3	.	CSVIRGQGDTQYF	TGCAGCGTGATCAGGGGGCAGGGAGATACGCAGTATTTT
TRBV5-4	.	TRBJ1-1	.	CASSLWYGGASTEAFF	TGTGCCAGCAGCTTGTGGTATGGGGGCGCAAGCACTGAAGCTTTCTTT
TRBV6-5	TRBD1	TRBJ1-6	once	CASSRTGGRNSPLHF	TGTGCCAGCTCCCGAACAGGGGGAAGGAATTCACCCCTCCACTTT
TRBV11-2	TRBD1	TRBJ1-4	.	CASSPGGRSNEKLFF	TGTGCCAGCAGCCCAGGGGGCCGGTCTAATGAAAAACTGTTTTTT
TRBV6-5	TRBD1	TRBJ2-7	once	CASSYSGDSTYEQYF	TGTGCCAGCAGTTACTCTGGGGACAGCACCTACGAGCAGTACTTC
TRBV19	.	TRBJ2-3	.	CASVRGGTDTQYF	TGTGCCAGTGTGCGCGGGGGCACAGATACGCAGTATTTT
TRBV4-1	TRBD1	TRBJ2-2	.	CASSSPRDSKTGELFF	TGCGCCAGCAGCTCACCGAGGGACAGCAAGACCGGGGAGCTGTTTTTT
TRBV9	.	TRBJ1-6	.	CASSVGGGNNSPLHF	TGTGCCAGCAGCGTAGGGGGGGGCAATAATTCACCCCTCCACTTT
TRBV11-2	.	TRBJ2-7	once	CASSSSYEQYF	TGTGCCAGCAGCTCGTCTTACGAGCAGTACTTC
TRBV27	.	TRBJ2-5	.	CASSRLGRTGETQYF	TGTGCCAGCAGCCGCTTGGGGAGGACTGGGGAGACCCAGTACTTC
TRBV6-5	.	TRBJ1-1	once	CASTTTGTVTEAFF	TGTGCCAGCACCACAACAGGGACCGTCACTGAAGCTTTCTTT